This TCR beta chain is drawn from a study of CD8+ T cells in alopecia areata. Remarks on this clone: Its antigen is unidentified.

TCR sequencing used cDNA made by reverse transcription of extracted RNA. The data were produced by immunoSEQ multiplex PCR, yet TCRdb's version contains in-frame clones alone and is incomplete. The sample has approximately 65,000 clones; approximately 46% are singletons. Study-level findings and limits: Clonality in lesional scalp, especially alopecia totalis/universalis, exceeded that of normal scalp.

The J segment lost 4 bases and the V segment lost 4 bases, leaving 3 bases of the junction unmatched. Germline V gene sequence: CDR1 SGHAT, CDR2 FQNNGV. CDR3 length: 15 amino acids. The sequenced sample was CD8+ T cells sorted from blood, obtained at week 0. This rearrangement joins TRBV11-2 to TRBJ2-3; 12 bases are shared with TRBD2. The sequence came from a human donor with alopecia areata. CDR3 region: CASSSGLAGSDTQYF. CDR3 coding DNA: TGTGCCAGCAGCTCCGGACTAGCGGGATCAGATACGCAGTATTTT.